This TCR beta chain was sequenced for a study of T cells in Graves' hyperthyroidism and ophthalmopathy. Whole-study results and caveats: In the blood, most expanded thyroid clonotypes above 0.001 appeared as well.

Germline V CDR1 and CDR2: SGHVS, FQNEAQ. This CDR3 is 14 amino acids long. After removal of 5 bases from V and 2 bases from J, the junction contained 4 bases not matched to a gene. As regards this clonotype: Its target is unknown.

The hyperthyroidism patients had all been newly diagnosed, and their disease duration was under 2 months. Their ages ranged from 18 to 65 years. Together with thyroid ultrasound, orbital computed tomography, serum thyroxine and TRAb, clinical symptoms were used for diagnoses. The authors obtained PBMCs from about 9.5 ml of fresh peripheral blood. RNA transcripts gave rise to amplified TCR beta CDR3 regions. TCR CDR3 underwent first-round RT-PCR with the HTBI primer set. TCRdb reanalysed the multiplex PCR reads using MiXCR and keeps one entry per CDR3 protein. This repertoire shows hundreds of thousands of distinct CDR3 sequences, over 35% found once; its top ten account for 8% to 9%.

The chain uses TRBV7-8 and TRBJ2-7, with 9 bases lining up with TRBD1. This receptor was taken from a man between 18 and 35 years old with Graves' hyperthyroidism. The specimen sequenced was blood. CDR3 protein: CASSRDRVPYEQYF. CDR3 DNA sequence: TGTGCCAGCAGCCGGGACAGGGTCCCCTACGAGCAGTACTTC.